The clone carrying this T cell receptor (delta chain) was observed a handful of times. Its antigen is unidentified. This CDR3 contains 13 residues. Germline assignment: CDR1 TSWWSYY and CDR2 QGS. V lost 6 bases and J 12 bases, leaving 20 bases between the germline ends. The data originate from a study of Vδ1+ human thymocytes. Sorted Vdelta1+ thymocytes were roughly 96% to 99.6% pure. Study-level results: Despite high sort purity, about 20% of thymic T cell receptor delta sequences were Vdelta2. TRG sequences recurred across donors, whereas TRD sequences stayed essentially private. In the thymus, TRG and TRD repertoires looked highly polyclonal with Gaussian CDR3 lengths. The authors advised highly purified populations and single-cell validation.

Extracted RNA was reverse transcribed into cDNA. Pooled V-gene forward primers with one constant-region reverse primer generated the CDR3 amplicons by multiplex PCR. TCRdb applied CATT to the multiplex PCR reads for clone calling. The sample has about 55,000 delta-chain clones, less than 20% seen once; the top ten hold roughly 0.5%. Sequencing was carried out using Vdelta1+ gamma-delta thymocytes from the thymus. The subset was: FACS-sorted CD3+ TCRalphabeta- TCRVdelta1+ TCRVdelta2- thymocytes. The clonotype was recovered from a boy in the first two years of life who had congenital heart surgery. The chain has TRDV1 and TRDJ1; no clear D gene. The CDR3 reads CALGAGFNCGVIF. The CDR3 DNA reads TGTGCTCTTGGAGCCGGGTTCAACTGCGGGGTCATCTTT.